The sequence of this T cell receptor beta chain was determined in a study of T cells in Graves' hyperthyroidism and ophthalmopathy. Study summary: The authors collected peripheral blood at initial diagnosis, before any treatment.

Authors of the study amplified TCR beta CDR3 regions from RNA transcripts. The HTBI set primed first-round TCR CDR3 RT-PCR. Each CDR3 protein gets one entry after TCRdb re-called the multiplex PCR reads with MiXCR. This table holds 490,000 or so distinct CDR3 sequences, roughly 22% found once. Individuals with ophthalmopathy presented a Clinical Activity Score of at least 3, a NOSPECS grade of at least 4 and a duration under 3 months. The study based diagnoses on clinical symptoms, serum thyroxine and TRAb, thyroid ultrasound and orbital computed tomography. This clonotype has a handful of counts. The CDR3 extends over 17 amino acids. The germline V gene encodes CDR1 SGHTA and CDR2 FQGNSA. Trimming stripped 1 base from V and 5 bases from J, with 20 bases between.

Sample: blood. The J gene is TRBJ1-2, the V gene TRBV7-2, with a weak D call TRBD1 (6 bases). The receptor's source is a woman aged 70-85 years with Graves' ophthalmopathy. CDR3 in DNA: TGTGCCAGCAGCTTAGGGCGGACAGCCCTCAACGCTTATGGCTACACCTTC. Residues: CASSLGRTALNAYGYTF.